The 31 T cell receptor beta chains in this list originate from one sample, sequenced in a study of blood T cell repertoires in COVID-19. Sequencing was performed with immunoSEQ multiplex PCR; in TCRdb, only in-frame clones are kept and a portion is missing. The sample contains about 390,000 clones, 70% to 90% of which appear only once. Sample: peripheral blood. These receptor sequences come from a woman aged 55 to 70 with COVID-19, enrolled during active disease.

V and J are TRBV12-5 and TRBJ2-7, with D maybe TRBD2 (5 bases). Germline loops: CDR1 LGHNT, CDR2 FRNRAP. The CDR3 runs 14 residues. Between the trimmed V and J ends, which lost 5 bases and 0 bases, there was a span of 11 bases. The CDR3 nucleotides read TGTGCTAGTGGTGGAAGGACTCTCTCCTACGAGCAGTACTTC. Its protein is CASGGRTLSYEQYF. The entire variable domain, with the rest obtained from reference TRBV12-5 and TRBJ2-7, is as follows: DARVTQTPRHKVTEMGQEVTMRCQPILGHNTVFWYRQTMMQGLELLAYFRNRAPLDDSGMPKDRFSAEMPDATLATLKIQPSEPRDSAVYFCASGGRTLSYEQYFGPGTRLTVT.

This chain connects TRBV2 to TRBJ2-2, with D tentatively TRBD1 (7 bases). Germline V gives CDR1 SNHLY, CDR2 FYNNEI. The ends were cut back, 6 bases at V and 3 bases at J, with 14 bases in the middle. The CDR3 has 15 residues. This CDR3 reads CASSLEGAYTGELFF. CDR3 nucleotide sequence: TGTGCCAGCAGCTTGGAGGGGGCTTACACCGGGGAGCTGTTTTTT.

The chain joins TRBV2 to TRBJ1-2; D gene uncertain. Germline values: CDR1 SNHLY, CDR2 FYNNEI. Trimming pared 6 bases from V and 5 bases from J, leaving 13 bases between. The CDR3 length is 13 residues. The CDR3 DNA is TGTGCCAGCAGACTTCGTACTATATATGGCTACACCTTC. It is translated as CASRLRTIYGYTF.

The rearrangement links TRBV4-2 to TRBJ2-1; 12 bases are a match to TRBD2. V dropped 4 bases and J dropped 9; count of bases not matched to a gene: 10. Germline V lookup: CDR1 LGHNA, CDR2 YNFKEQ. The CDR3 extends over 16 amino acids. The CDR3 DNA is TGTGCCAGCAGCCGAAGCACTAGCGGGGGGACGTTTGAGCAGTTCTTC. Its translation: CASSRSTSGGTFEQFF.

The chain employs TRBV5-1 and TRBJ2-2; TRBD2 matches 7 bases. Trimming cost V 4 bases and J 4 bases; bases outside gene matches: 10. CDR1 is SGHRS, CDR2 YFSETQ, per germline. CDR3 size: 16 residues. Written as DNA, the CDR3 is TGCGCCAGCAGCCTTCGAAGCGGGGTGGGCACCGGGGAGCTGTTTTTT. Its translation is CASSLRSGVGTGELFF.

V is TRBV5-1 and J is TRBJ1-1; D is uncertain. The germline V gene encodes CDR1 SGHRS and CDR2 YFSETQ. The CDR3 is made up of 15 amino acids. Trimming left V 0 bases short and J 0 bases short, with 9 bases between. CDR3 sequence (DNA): TGCGCCAGCAGCTTGGCCGAACTCATGAACACTGAAGCTTTCTTT. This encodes CASSLAELMNTEAFF.

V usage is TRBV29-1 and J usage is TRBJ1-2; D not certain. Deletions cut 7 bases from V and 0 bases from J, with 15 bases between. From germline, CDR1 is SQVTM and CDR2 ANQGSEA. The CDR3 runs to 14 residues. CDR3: CSGSYGGSNYGYTF. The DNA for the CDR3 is TGCAGCGGGAGCTATGGAGGGTCTAACTATGGCTACACCTTC.

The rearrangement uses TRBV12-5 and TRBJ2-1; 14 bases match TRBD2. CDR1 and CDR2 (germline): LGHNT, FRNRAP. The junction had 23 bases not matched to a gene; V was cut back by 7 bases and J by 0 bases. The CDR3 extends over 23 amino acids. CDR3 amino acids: CASAKGGTSGGPHNSNSYNEQFF. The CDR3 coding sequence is TGTGCTAGTGCCAAGGGAGGGACTAGCGGGGGCCCTCACAACTCCAACTCCTACAATGAGCAGTTCTTC. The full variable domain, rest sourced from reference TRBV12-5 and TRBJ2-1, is DARVTQTPRHKVTEMGQEVTMRCQPILGHNTVFWYRQTMMQGLELLAYFRNRAPLDDSGMPKDRFSAEMPDATLATLKIQPSEPRDSAVYFCASAKGGTSGGPHNSNSYNEQFFGPGTRLTVL.

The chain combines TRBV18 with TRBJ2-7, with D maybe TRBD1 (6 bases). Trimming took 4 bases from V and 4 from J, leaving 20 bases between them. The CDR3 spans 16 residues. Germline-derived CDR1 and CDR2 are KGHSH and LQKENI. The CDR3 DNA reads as TGTGCCAGCTCACTTAAGGAGAGGACAGACAGATACGAGCAGTACTTC. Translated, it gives CASSLKERTDRYEQYF. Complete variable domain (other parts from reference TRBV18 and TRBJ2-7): NAGVMQNPRHLVRRRGQEARLRCSPMKGHSHVYWYRQLPEEGLKFMVYLQKENIIDESGMPKERFSAEFPKEGPSILRIQQVVRGDSAAYFCASSLKERTDRYEQYFGPGTRLTVT.

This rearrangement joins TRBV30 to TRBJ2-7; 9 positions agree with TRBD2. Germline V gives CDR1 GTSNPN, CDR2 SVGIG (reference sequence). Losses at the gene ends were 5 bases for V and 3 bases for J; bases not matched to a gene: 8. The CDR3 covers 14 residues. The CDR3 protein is CAWDPAAGGYEQYF. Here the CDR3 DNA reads TGTGCCTGGGATCCTGCAGCGGGGGGCTACGAGCAGTACTTC.

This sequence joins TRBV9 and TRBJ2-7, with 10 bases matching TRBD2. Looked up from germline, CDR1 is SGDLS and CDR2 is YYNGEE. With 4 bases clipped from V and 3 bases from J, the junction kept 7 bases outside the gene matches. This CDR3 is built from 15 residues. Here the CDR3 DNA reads TGTGCCAGCAGCCCTAACATAGCGGGGGGCTACGAGCAGTACTTC. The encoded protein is CASSPNIAGGYEQYF.

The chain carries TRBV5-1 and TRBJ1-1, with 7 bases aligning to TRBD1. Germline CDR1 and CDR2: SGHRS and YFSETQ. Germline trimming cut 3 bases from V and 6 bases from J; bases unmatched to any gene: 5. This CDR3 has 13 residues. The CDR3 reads CASSWGDSAEAFF. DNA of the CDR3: TGCGCCAGCAGCTGGGGGGACAGTGCTGAAGCTTTCTTT.

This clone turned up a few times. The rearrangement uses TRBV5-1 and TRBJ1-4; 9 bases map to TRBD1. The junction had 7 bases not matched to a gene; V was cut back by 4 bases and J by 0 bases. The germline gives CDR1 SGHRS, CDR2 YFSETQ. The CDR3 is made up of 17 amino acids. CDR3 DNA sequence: TGCGCCAGCAGCCCCTGGACAGGGGATGCAACTAATGAAAAACTGTTTTTT. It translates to CASSPWTGDATNEKLFF.

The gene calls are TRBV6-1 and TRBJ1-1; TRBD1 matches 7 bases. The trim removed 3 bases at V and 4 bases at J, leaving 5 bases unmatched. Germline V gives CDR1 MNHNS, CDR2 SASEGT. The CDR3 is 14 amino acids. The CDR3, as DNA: TGTGCCAGCAGTGAGTCACAGGGGAGCACTGAAGCTTTCTTT. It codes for CASSESQGSTEAFF.

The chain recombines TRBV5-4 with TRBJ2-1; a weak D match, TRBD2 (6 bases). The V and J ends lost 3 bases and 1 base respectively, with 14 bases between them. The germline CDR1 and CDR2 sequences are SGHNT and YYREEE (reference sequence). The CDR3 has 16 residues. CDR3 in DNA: TGTGCCAGCAGCTCGTATCAGGGAGGTTCCTACAATGAGCAGTTCTTC. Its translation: CASSSYQGGSYNEQFF. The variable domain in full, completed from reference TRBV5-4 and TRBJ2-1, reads ETGVTQSPTHLIKTRGQQVTLRCSSQSGHNTVSWYQQALGQGPQFIFQYYREEENGRGNFPPRFSGLQFPNYSSELNVNALELDDSALYLCASSSYQGGSYNEQFFGPGTRLTVL.

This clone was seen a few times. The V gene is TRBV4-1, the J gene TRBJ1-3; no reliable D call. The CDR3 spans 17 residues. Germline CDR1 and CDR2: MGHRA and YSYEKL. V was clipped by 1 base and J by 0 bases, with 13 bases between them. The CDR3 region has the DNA TGCGCCAGCAGCCAAGCCCCCACCCTAAGCTCTGGAAACACCATATATTTT. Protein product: CASSQAPTLSSGNTIYF.

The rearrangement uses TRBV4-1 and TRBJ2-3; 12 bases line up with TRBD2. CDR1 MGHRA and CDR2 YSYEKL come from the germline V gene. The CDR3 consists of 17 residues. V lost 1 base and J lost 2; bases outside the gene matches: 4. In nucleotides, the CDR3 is TGCGCCAGCAGCCAAGCACTAGCGGGGGGTGCCACAGATACGCAGTATTTT. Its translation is CASSQALAGGATDTQYF.

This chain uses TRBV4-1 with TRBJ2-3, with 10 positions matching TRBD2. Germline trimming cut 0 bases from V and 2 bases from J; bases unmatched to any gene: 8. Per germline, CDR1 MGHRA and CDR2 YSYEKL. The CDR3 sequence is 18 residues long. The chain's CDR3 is CASSQEKIAGGPTDTQYF. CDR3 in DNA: TGCGCCAGCAGCCAAGAGAAAATAGCGGGGGGACCCACAGATACGCAGTATTTT.

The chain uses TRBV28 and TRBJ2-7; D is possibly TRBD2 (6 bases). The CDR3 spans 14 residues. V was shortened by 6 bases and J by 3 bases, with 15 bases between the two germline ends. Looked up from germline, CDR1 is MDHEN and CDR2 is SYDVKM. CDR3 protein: CASREGPHRYEQYF. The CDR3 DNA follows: TGTGCCAGCAGGGAGGGGCCTCACCGCTACGAGCAGTACTTC.

The CDR3 DNA reads as TGTGCCACCAGTGATCCCTGGCAGTCGGGGGCAGATACGCAGTATTTT. The encoded protein is CATSDPWQSGADTQYF. The V gene is TRBV24-1, the J gene TRBJ2-3; tentatively, D is TRBD2 (6 bases). Trimming removed 3 bases from V and 4 bases from J, with 16 bases in between. This CDR3 is built from 16 residues. CDR1 KGHDR and CDR2 SFDVKD come from the germline V gene.

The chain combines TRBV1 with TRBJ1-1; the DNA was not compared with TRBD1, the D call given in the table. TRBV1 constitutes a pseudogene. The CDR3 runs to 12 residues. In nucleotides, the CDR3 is TGCACCAGCAGAGACAGGGGGGCTGAAGCTTTCTTT. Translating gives CTSRDRGAEAFF.

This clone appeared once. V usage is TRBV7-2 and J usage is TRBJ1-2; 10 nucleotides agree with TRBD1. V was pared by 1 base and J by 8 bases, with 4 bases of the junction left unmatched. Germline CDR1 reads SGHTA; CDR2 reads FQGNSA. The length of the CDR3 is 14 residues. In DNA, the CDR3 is TGTGCCAGCAGCTTAGTTGGGACAGGGGTAGGCTACACCTTC. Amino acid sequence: CASSLVGTGVGYTF.

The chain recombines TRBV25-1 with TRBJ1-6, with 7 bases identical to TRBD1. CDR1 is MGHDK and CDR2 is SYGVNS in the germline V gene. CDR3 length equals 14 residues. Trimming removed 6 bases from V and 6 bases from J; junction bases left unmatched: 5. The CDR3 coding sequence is TGTGCCAGCAGGCAACAGGGGATTAATTCACCCCTCCACTTT. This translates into CASRQQGINSPLHF.

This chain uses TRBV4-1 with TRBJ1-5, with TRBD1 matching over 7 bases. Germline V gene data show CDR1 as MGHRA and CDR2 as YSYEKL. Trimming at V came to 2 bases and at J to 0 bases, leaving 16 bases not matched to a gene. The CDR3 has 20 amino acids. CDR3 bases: TGCGCCAGCAGCCAATCCCAGGGGGGTATATATCAAAATAGCAATCAGCCCCAGCATTTT. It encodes CASSQSQGGIYQNSNQPQHF.

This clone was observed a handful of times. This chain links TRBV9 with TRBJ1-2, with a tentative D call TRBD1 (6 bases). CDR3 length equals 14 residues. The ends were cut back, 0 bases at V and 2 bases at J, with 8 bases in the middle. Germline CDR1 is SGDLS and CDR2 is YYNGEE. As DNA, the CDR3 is TGTGCCAGCAGCGTAGAGGGGGAGAACTATGGCTACACCTTC. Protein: CASSVEGENYGYTF.

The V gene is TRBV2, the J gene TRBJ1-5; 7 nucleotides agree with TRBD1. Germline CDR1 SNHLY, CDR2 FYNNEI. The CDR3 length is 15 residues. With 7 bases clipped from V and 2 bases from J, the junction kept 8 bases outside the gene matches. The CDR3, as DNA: TGTGCCAGCAAAAATCAGGGGGTCCGCAATCAGCCCCAGCATTTT. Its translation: CASKNQGVRNQPQHF. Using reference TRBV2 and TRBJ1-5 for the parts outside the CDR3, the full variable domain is EPEVTQTPSHQVTQMGQEVILRCVPISNHLYFYWYRQILGQKVEFLVSFYNNEISEKSEIFDDQFSVERPDGSNFTLKIRSTKLEDSAMYFCASKNQGVRNQPQHFGDGTRLSIL.

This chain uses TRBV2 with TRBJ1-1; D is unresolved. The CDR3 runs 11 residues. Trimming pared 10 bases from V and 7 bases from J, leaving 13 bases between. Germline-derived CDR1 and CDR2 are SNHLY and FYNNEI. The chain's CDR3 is CAIKTRGEAFF. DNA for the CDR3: TGTGCCATAAAAACCCGGGGTGAAGCTTTCTTT. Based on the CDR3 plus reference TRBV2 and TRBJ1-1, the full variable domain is EPEVTQTPSHQVTQMGQEVILRCVPISNHLYFYWYRQILGQKVEFLVSFYNNEISEKSEIFDDQFSVERPDGSNFTLKIRSTKLEDSAMYFCAIKTRGEAFFGQGTRLTVV.

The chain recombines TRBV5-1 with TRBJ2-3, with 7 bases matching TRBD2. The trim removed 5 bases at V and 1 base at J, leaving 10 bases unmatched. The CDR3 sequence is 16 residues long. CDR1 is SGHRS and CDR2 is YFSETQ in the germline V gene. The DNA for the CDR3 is TGCGCCAGCAGAAAGGGAGGGCTAGCGGGCACAGATACGCAGTATTTT. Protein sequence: CASRKGGLAGTDTQYF. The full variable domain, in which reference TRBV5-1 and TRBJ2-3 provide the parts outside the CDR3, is KAGVTQTPRYLIKTRGQQVTLSCSPISGHRSVSWYQQTPGQGLQFLFEYFSETQRNKGNFPGRFSGRQFSNSRSEMNVSTLELGDSALYLCASRKGGLAGTDTQYFGPGTRLTVL.

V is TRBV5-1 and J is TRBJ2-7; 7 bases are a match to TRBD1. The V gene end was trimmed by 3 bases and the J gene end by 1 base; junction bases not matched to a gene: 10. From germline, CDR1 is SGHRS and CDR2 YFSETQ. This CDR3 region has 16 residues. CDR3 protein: CASSSSPSTGSYEQYF. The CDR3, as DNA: TGCGCCAGCAGCTCCTCCCCCTCGACAGGGTCCTACGAGCAGTACTTC.

The CDR3 sequence is CASTVWDRARDEQYF. The CDR3 DNA follows: TGTGCCAGCACCGTCTGGGACAGGGCCCGTGATGAGCAGTACTTC. The rearrangement uses TRBV6-5 and TRBJ2-7; the match to TRBD1 covers 9 bases. This CDR3 contains 15 residues. Germline CDR1 MNHEY, CDR2 SVGAGI. V lost 7 bases to trimming and J lost 7 bases; unmatched junction nucleotides: 14.

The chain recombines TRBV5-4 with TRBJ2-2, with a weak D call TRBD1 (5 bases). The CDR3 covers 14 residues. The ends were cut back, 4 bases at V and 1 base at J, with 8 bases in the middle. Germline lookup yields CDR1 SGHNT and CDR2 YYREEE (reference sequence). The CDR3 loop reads CASSTTGNTGELFF. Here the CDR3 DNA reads TGTGCCAGCAGCACTACAGGGAACACCGGGGAGCTGTTTTTT.